This TCR beta chain was identified during a study of cytomegalovirus exposure and HLA in healthy donors. Trimming at V came to 8 bases and at J to 1 base, leaving 1 base not matched to a gene. This CDR3 has 14 amino acids. Germline V lookup: CDR1 LNHNV, CDR2 YYDKDF (reference sequence). In the PCR, 60 Vbeta and 13 Jbeta primers were used. Measured with immunoSEQ multiplex PCR; TCRdb has only the in-frame clones, and not every one. The table has more than 70,000 clones, more than 75% seen once. The gene calls are TRBV15 and TRBJ2-3, with 12 bases lining up with TRBD2. This clonotype was obtained from a man aged 30 to 39 in good health and CMV-seropositive. Sequenced: PBMCs. CDR3 sequence reads: CATGTSGRTDTQYF. For the CDR3, the DNA is TGTGCCACCGGGACTAGCGGGCGCACAGATACGCAGTATTTT.